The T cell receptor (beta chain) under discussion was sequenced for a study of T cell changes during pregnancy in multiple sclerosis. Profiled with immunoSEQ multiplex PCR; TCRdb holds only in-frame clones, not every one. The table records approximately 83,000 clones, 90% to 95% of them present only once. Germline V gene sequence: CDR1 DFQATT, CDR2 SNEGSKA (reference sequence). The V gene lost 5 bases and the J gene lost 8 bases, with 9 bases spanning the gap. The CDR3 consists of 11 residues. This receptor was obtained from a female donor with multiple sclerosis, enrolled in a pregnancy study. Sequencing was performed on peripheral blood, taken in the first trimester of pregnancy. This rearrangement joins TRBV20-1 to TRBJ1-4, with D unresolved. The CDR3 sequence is CSAPWEEKLFF. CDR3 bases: TGCAGTGCTCCGTGGGAGGAAAAACTGTTTTTT.